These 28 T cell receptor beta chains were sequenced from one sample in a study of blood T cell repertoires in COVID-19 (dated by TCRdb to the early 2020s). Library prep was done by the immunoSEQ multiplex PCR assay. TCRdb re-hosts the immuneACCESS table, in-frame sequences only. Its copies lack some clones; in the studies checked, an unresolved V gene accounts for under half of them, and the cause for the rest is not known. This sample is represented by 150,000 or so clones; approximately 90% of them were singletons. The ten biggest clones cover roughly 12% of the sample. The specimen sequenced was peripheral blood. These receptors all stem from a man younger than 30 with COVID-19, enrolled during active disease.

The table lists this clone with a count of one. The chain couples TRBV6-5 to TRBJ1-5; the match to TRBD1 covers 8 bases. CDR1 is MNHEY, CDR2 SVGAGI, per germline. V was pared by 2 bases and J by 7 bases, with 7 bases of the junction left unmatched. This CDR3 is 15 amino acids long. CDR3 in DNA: TGTGCCAGCAGTTACGGCCAGGGGGCAGGCCAGCCCCAGCATTTT. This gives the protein CASSYGQGAGQPQHF.

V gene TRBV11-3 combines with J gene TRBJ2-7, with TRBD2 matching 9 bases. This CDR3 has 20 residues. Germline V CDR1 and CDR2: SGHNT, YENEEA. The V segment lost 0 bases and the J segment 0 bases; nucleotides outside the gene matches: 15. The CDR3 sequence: CASSLDRGGLSGRPSYEQYF. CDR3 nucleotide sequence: TGTGCCAGCAGCTTAGATCGGGGGGGGCTAAGCGGGAGGCCCTCCTACGAGCAGTACTTC.

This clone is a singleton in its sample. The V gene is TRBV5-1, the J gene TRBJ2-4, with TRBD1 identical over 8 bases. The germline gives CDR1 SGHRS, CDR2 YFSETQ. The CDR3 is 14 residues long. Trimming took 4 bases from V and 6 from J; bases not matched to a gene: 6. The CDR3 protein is CASSPPDRGNIQYF. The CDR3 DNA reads TGCGCCAGCAGCCCTCCCGACAGGGGAAACATTCAGTACTTC. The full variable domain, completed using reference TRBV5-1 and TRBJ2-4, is KAGVTQTPRYLIKTRGQQVTLSCSPISGHRSVSWYQQTPGQGLQFLFEYFSETQRNKGNFPGRFSGRQFSNSRSEMNVSTLELGDSALYLCASSPPDRGNIQYFGAGTRLSVL.

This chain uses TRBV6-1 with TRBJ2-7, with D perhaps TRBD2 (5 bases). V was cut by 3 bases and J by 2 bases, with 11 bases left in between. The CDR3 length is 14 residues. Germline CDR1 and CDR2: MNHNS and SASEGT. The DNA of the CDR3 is TGTGCCAGCAGTGACCCGAGGGTTGCCTACGAGCAGTACTTC. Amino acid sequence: CASSDPRVAYEQYF.

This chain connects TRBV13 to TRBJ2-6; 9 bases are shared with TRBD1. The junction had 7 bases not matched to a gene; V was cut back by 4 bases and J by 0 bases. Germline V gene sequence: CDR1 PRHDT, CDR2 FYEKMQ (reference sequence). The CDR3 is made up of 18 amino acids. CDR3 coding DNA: TGTGCCAGCAGCTCACAGGGGGCCGCGCGCTCTGGGGCCAACGTCCTGACTTTC. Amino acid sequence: CASSSQGAARSGANVLTF.

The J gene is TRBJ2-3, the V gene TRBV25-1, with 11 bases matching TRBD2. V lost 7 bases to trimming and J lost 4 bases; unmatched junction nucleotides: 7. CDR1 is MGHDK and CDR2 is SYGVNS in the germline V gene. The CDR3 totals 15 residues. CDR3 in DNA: TGTGCCAGCACTCGGACTAGCGGGCTGGCAGATACGCAGTATTTT. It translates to CASTRTSGLADTQYF.

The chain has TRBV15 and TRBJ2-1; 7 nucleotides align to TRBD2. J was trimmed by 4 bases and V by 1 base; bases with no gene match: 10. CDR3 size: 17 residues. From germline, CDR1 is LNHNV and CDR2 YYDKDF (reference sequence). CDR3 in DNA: TGTGCCACCAGCAGAGTTCCCTTCAGCGGGAAGTACAATGAGCAGTTCTTC. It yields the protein CATSRVPFSGKYNEQFF.

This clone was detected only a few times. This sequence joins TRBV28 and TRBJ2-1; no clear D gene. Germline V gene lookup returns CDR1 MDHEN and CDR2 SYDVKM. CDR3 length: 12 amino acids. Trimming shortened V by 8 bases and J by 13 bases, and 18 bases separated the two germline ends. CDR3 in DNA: TGTGCCAGCCCTTGGGTCGGGTGCCTTCAGTTCTTC. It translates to CASPWVGCLQFF.

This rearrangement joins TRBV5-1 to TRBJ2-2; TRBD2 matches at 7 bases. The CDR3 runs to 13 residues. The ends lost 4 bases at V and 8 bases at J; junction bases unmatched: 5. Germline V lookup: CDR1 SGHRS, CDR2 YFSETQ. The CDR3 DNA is TGCGCCAGCAGCCTAGGGACTAAAGGGGAGCTGTTTTTT. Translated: CASSLGTKGELFF.

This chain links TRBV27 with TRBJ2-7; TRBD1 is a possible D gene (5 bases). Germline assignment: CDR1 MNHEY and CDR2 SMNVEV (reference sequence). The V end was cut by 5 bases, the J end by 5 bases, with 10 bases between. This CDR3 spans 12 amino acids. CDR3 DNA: TGTGCCAGCAGTATAACAGGCAACGAGCAGTACTTC. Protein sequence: CASSITGNEQYF.

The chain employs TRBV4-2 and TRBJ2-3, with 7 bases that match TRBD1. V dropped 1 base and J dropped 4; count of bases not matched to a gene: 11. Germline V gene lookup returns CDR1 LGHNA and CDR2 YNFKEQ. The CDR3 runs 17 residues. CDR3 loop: CASSQAPRQGGPDTQYF. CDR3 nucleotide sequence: TGTGCCAGCAGCCAAGCCCCGAGACAGGGTGGCCCAGATACGCAGTATTTT.

DNA for the CDR3: TGCAGCGTTGAACTAGCGGGAGGGCCTTGGGGGACCGGGGAGCTGTTTTTT. As protein: CSVELAGGPWGTGELFF. This chain links TRBV29-1 with TRBJ2-2; 12 bases align to TRBD2. V lost 2 bases and J lost 5; bases outside the gene matches: 9. The CDR3 is 17 amino acids. Germline V lookup: CDR1 SQVTM, CDR2 ANQGSEA.

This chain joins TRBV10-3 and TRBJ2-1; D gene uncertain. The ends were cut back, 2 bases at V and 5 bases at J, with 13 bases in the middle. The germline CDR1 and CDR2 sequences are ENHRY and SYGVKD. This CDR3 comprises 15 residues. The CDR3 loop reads CAISEPARRNNEQFF. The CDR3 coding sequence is TGTGCCATCAGTGAGCCCGCGAGGAGAAACAATGAGCAGTTCTTC.

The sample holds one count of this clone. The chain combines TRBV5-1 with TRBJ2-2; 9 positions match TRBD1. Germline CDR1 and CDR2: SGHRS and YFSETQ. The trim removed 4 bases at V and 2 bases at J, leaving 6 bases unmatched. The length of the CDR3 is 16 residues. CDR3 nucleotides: TGCGCCAGCAGCCACCCGGGACAGGGTAACACCGGGGAGCTGTTTTTT. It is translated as CASSHPGQGNTGELFF.

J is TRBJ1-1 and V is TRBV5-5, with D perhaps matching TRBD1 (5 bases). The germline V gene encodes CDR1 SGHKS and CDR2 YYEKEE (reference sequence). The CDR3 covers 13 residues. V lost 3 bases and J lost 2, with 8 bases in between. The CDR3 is CASSSDINTEAFF. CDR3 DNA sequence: TGTGCCAGCAGCTCGGACATAAACACTGAAGCTTTCTTT.

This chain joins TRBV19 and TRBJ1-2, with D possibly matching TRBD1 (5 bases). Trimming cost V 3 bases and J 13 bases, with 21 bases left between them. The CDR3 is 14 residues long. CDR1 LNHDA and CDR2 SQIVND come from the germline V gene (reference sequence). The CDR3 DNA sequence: TGTGCCAGTAGTATCGGGTCAGGGCAGCTAAAGATCACCTTC. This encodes CASSIGSGQLKITF.

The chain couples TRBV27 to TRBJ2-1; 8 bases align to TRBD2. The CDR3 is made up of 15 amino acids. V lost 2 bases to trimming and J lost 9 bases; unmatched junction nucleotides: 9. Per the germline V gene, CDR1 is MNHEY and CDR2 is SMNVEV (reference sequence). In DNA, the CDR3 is TGTGCCAGCAGTTTACTAGGGACTAGTCTCGGTGAGCAGTTCTTC. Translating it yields CASSLLGTSLGEQFF.

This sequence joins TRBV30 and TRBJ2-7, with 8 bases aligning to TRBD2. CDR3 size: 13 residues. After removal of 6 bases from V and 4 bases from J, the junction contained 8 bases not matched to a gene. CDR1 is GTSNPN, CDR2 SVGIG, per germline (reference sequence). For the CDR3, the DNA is TGTGCCTGCAAGCCGGGGGGGGTGTACGAGCAGTACTTC. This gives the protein CACKPGGVYEQYF.

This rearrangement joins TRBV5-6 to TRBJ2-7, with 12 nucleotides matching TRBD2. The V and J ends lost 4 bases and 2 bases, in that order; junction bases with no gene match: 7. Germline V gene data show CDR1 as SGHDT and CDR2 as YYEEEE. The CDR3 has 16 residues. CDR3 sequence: CASSPGLAGPPYEQYF. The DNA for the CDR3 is TGTGCCAGCAGCCCGGGACTAGCGGGCCCACCCTACGAGCAGTACTTC. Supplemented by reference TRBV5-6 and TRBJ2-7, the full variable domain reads DAGVTQSPTHLIKTRGQQVTLRCSPKSGHDTVSWYQQALGQGPQFIFQYYEEEERQRGNFPDRFSGHQFPNYSSELNVNALLLGDSALYLCASSPGLAGPPYEQYFGPGTRLTVT.

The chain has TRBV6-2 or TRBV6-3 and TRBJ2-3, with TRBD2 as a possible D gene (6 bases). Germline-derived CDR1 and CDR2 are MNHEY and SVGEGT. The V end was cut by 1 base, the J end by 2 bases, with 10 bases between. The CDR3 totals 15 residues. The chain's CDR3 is CASSYLGGDTDTQYF. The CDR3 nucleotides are TGTGCCAGCAGTTACTTGGGGGGTGACACAGATACGCAGTATTTT.

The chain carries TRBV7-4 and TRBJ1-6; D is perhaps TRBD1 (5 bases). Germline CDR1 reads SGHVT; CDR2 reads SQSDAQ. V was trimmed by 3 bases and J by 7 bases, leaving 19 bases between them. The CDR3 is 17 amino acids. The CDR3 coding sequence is TGTGCCAGCAGCTTGGACAAAAGGCGGGGCAGCAATTCACCCCTCCACTTT. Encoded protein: CASSLDKRRGSNSPLHF.

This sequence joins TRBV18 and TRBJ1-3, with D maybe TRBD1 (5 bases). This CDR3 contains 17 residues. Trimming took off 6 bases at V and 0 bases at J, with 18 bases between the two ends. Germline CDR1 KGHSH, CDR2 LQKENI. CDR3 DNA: TGTGCCAGCTCCCCTCTTGGGAGGGGAATCTCTGGAAACACCATATATTTT. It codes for CASSPLGRGISGNTIYF.

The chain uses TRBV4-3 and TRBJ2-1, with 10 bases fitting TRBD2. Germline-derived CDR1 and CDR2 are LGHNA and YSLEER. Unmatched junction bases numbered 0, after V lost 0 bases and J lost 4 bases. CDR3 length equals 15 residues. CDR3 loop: CASSQDSGGYNEQFF. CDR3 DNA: TGCGCCAGCAGCCAAGATAGCGGGGGGTACAATGAGCAGTTCTTC.

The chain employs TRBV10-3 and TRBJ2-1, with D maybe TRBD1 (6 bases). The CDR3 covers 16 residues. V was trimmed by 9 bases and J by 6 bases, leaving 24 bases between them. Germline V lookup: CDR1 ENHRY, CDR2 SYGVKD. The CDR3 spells CAISGPGQSIINEQFF. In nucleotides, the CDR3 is TGTGCCATTTCGGGACCGGGACAATCAATTATCAATGAGCAGTTCTTC.

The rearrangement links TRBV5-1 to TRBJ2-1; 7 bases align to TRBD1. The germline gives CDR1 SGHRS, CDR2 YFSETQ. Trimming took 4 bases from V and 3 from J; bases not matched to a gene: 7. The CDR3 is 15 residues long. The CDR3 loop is CASSPPGQSYNEQFF. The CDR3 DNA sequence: TGCGCCAGCAGCCCACCGGGACAGAGCTACAATGAGCAGTTCTTC.

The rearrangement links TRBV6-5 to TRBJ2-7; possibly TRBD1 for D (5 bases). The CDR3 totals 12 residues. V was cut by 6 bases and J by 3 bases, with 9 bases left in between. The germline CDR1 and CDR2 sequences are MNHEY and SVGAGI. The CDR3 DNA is TGTGCCAGCAGGGACACATTCTACGAGCAGTACTTC. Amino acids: CASRDTFYEQYF.

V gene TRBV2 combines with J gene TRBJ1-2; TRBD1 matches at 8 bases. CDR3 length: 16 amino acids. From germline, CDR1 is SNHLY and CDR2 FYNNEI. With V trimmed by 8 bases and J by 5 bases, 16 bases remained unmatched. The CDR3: CASGGQGAFLRYGYTF. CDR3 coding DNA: TGTGCCAGCGGGGGGCAGGGGGCTTTTTTGCGGTATGGCTACACCTTC.

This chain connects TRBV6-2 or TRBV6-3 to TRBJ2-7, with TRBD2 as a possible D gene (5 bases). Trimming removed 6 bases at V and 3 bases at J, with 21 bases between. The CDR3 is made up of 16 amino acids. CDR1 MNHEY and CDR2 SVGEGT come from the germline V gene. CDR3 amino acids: CASSPHNWTRFYEQYF. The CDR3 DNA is TGTGCCAGCAGCCCACATAACTGGACTCGATTCTACGAGCAGTACTTC.